This TCR beta chain was sequenced in a study of T cells expressing NK-cell markers (dated by TCRdb to 2019 to 2021). About the full investigation: Three sorted T-cell subsets (CD3+CD56+NKG2C+, CD3+CD56+NKG2C- and CD3+CD56-NKG2C+) from fewer than 10 donors had their TCR beta-chain repertoires profiled. Seven of the eight sequenced donors were HCMV-seropositive and one was HCMV-seronegative. All eight donors whose samples were sequenced were randomly selected healthy volunteers, three of them men and five women. Illumina HiSeq 2000/2500, MiSeq or NextSeq was used to sequence libraries as 2 x 150 bp reads.

HCMV serostatus was determined by detecting HCMV-specific IgG in serum with a commercial ELISA kit. Ficoll density gradient centrifugation was used to isolate peripheral blood mononuclear cells from blood. Measured from the cysteine to the phenylalanine, the CDR3 is 13 residues long. The record lacks a DNA sequence. The run used an Illumina HiSeq 2000. 5'RACE template switching, by which a universal primer site and unique molecular identifiers were added, was used to make TCR beta cDNA libraries. cDNA synthesis was primed from the TCR beta constant segment and was followed by two successive PCR amplification steps. The authors processed their data as follows. MIGEC handled demultiplexing of the reads and grouping by UMI, while MiTCR was used to assemble and quantify clonotypes. Only TCR cDNA sequences supported by at least two reads were kept to exclude erroneous sequences. Downstream repertoire analysis used the tcR package, and clonotypes were matched across fractions by CDR3 nucleotide sequence plus V segment. VDJmatch was used to annotate antigen specificity against VDJdb, with one amino acid substitution in CDR3 permitted. TCRdb reprocessed the sequencing reads and holds a single record per CDR3 protein sequence, with no DNA. V and J calls and clone size were set by TCRdb, not the authors. This specimen's table enumerates about 400,000 distinct CDR3 sequences. The top ten hold around 10% of the sample.

For this clonotype: The specificity of this receptor is unknown.

Overall study results and their limits: In about 6 donors, the dominant CD3+CD56+NKG2C+ clonotypes were found to rank among the top 10 CD8+ clonotypes and to make up roughly 1.0-7.5% of CD8+ T cells. Those dominant clonotypes were again the most abundant among CD3+CD56-NKG2C+ cells in a few donors, at about 25-65%. Whether the expanded NKG2C-expressing T cell clones were specific for HCMV antigens was left unclear.

This sequence was found in a woman in her forties or fifties in good health. Donor details come from another sample of the same person, matched by shared clones. Recombination linked TRBV12-3 or TRBV12-4 to TRBJ2-5. Specimen: blood T cells: a sorted CD56 or NKG2C T cell subset, CD4+ or CD8+ T cells, or bulk PBMC T cells (not recorded which). The CDR3 is CASSLLEKETQYF.